The entry below describes one T cell receptor beta chain. Authors' processing steps: By means of reference gene primer amplification, nucleated cell counts were estimated. Repertoires were generated with immunoSEQ multiplex PCR, while TCRdb's copy carries only in-frame clones and drops some. V and J calls and clone size are those listed in that table; D and trimming were worked out from the DNA. The sample lists tens of thousands of clones, about 91% occurring once. The data originate from a study of blood T cell repertoires in COVID-19. On the study more broadly: COVID-19 samples from acute and convalescent phases originated in the United States, Italy and Spain. Sources were T cells, B-cell-depleted T cells, or PBMCs; the material itself was cDNA or gDNA.

CDR3 size: 15 residues. Trimming took 4 bases from V and 0 from J, leaving 10 bases between them. Germline CDR1 reads SGHRS; CDR2 reads YFSETQ. This receptor was obtained from a human donor with active COVID-19. The donor label of this sample is uncertain. The gene calls are TRBV5-1 and TRBJ1-4; D remains ambiguous. The specimen sequenced was peripheral blood. The CDR3 loop is CASSPRSATNEKLFF. DNA of the CDR3: TGCGCCAGCAGCCCGAGAAGTGCAACTAATGAAAAACTGTTTTTT.